One and the same sample provided the 32 T cell receptor beta chains below, sequenced in a study of vaccination and CD4 T cells after COVID-19. Researchers used the Oncomine TCR Beta short-read assay to sequence DNA from cultured CD4+ T cells. MiXCR, run by TCRdb on the PCR reads, gives a single entry per CDR3 protein. Of about 22,000 distinct CDR3 sequences listed, roughly two fifths were seen once; the top ten hold 30%. Specified time point: late sampling 161 to 241 days after vaccination in a few convalescent patients. Indicated treatment: approximately nine-day PBMC culture with coronavirus spike peptide pools or control peptides (ViraFEST assay). No antigens are known for them. Specimen: CD4+ T cells from blood, cultured in vitro, collected about 7 months after SARS-CoV-2 vaccination. The source of these receptors is a human donor who had recovered from COVID-19.

The V and J genes are TRBV7-3 and TRBJ2-3; TRBD2 aligns across 7 bases. Germline V gene sequence: CDR1 SGHTA, CDR2 FQGTGA. This CDR3 has 15 amino acids. With V trimmed by 3 bases and J by 4 bases, 7 bases remained unmatched. The CDR3 loop reads CASSLGTTYSDTQYF. The CDR3 bases are TGTGCCAGCAGCTTGGGGACTACATACTCAGATACGCAGTATTTT.

The chain is built from TRBV11-2 and TRBJ1-2; D remains unclear. CDR3 size: 16 residues. Trimming pared 5 bases from V and 4 bases from J, leaving 20 bases between. Germline CDR1 SGHAT, CDR2 FQNNGV. The CDR3 region has the DNA TGTGCCAGCAGCGCAATGCTGGGTCCCAGTGGCTATGGCTACACCTTC. Amino acid sequence: CASSAMLGPSGYGYTF.

Only a few counts were recorded for this clonotype. The V and J genes are TRBV20-1 and TRBJ1-2; maybe TRBD1 (5 bases). V shed 2 bases and J shed 1 base, with 14 bases lying between them. The CDR3 has 15 amino acids. Germline V lookup: CDR1 DFQATT, CDR2 SNEGSKA (reference sequence). CDR3 sequence: CSARTQSRGNYGYTF. CDR3 in DNA: TGCAGTGCTAGAACGCAGTCAAGGGGTAACTATGGCTACACCTTC.

Notes on this clonotype: A read error may produce the germline difference seen at one junction end. This chain uses TRBV20-1 with TRBJ2-2, with 8 bases matching TRBD1. Per the germline V gene, CDR1 is DFQATT and CDR2 is SNEGSKA (reference sequence). The CDR3 runs 15 residues. The chain's CDR3 is CSASPGGIGTGELFF. In nucleotides, the CDR3 is TGTAGTGCTAGCCCAGGGGGCATAGGCACCGGGGAGCTGTTTTTT.

This rearrangement joins TRBV6-1 to TRBJ1-6; D is unclear. This CDR3 region has 14 residues. Germline CDR1 reads MNHNS; CDR2 reads SASEGT. Between the trimmed V and J ends, which lost 6 bases and 7 bases, there was a span of 13 bases. CDR3 nucleotide sequence: TGTGCCAGCAGGCCCGACGGCTCAAATTCACCCCTCCACTTT. Its translation: CASRPDGSNSPLHF.

The V gene is TRBV19, the J gene TRBJ2-3, with 10 nucleotides matching TRBD2. V lost 7 bases, J lost 4 bases, and 11 bases stayed unmatched. The germline CDR1 and CDR2 sequences are LNHDA and SQIVND (reference sequence). The CDR3 extends over 16 amino acids. The CDR3 sequence is CASTLRSGGASDTQYF. The CDR3 coding sequence is TGTGCCAGTACCCTGAGGAGCGGGGGGGCCTCAGATACGCAGTATTTT.

This sequence joins TRBV6-5 and TRBJ1-1; D might be TRBD1 (5 bases). V shed 4 bases and J shed 5 bases, with 17 bases lying between them. The germline CDR1 and CDR2 sequences are MNHEY and SVGAGI. The CDR3 is 15 residues long. CDR3 protein: CASSSIRVGETEAFF. The CDR3 DNA reads TGTGCCAGCAGTTCAATCAGGGTGGGGGAGACTGAAGCTTTCTTT.

The chain employs TRBV19 and TRBJ1-5; D is perhaps TRBD1 (5 bases). V gave up 6 bases and J gave up 4 bases, with 10 bases separating them. This CDR3 contains 13 residues. Per germline, CDR1 LNHDA and CDR2 SQIVND (reference sequence). Written as DNA, the CDR3 is TGTGCCAGTAGGGATTGGGGGAATCAGCCCCAGCATTTT. It yields the protein CASRDWGNQPQHF.

V usage is TRBV7-6 and J usage is TRBJ1-1; TRBD1 matches 7 bases. This CDR3 has 16 residues. The germline V gene encodes CDR1 SGHVS and CDR2 FNYEAQ. J lost 2 bases, V lost 5 bases, and 11 bases had no gene match. The CDR3: CASSPSVGQLNTEAFF. DNA for the CDR3: TGTGCCAGCAGCCCATCTGTGGGACAGCTAAACACTGAAGCTTTCTTT.

The genes are TRBV4-2 and TRBJ2-1; TRBD2 might be the D (6 bases). The CDR3 consists of 16 residues. Trimming left V 1 base short and J 1 base short, with 11 bases between. Looked up from germline, CDR1 is LGHNA and CDR2 is YNFKEQ. In nucleotides, the CDR3 is TGTGCCAGCAGCCAAGGTCCGGGGGAATCCTACAATGAGCAGTTCTTC. Translating it yields CASSQGPGESYNEQFF.

The rearrangement links TRBV2 to TRBJ2-3, with no clear D. Germline CDR1 is SNHLY and CDR2 is FYNNEI. CDR3 length: 12 amino acids. V lost 5 bases and J 4 bases, leaving 7 bases between the germline ends. This CDR3 reads CASSNLADTQYF. As DNA, the CDR3 is TGTGCCAGCAGTAACCTCGCAGATACGCAGTATTTT.

This rearrangement joins TRBV7-9 to TRBJ2-2; the D is unclear. The CDR3 length is 12 residues. The ends were cut back, 6 bases at V and 1 base at J, with 3 bases in the middle. CDR1 and CDR2 from the germline V gene are SEHNR and FQNEAQ (reference sequence). The CDR3 nucleotides read TGTGCCAGCAGTCGGAACACCGGGGAGCTGTTTTTT. It encodes CASSRNTGELFF.

There are a few counts of this clonotype. The rearrangement links TRBV24-1 to TRBJ2-3; D assignment may be TRBD1 or TRBD2 (7 bases each). The CDR3 loop spans 17 amino acids. The V gene lost 4 bases and the J gene lost 1 base, with 17 bases spanning the gap. Germline CDR1 and CDR2: KGHDR and SFDVKD. The CDR3 here is CATSDQEQGRGTDTQYF. In nucleotides, the CDR3 is TGTGCCACCAGTGACCAGGAACAGGGGAGGGGCACAGATACGCAGTATTTT.

On this clonotype: The junction departs from the called germline gene at one end, perhaps through a read error. V usage is TRBV6-1 and J usage is TRBJ1-1; a weak D match, TRBD1 (5 bases). Germline V gene data show CDR1 as MNHNS and CDR2 as SASEGT. The CDR3 is made up of 13 amino acids. The DNA of the CDR3 is TGTGCCAGCAGCGAAGACAGCTACACTGAAGCTTTCTTT. This translates into CASSEDSYTEAFF.

This chain links TRBV6-5 with TRBJ1-2, with 7 nucleotides matching TRBD1. CDR3 length: 17 amino acids. Per the germline V gene, CDR1 is MNHEY and CDR2 is SVGAGI. The ends lost 0 bases at V and 2 bases at J; junction bases unmatched: 9. This chain's CDR3 is CASSYSTYRGPNYGYTF. In nucleotides, the CDR3 is TGTGCCAGCAGTTACTCGACTTACAGGGGTCCCAACTATGGCTACACCTTC.

The chain carries TRBV6-1 and TRBJ2-5; TRBD1 agrees at 7 bases. This CDR3 spans 16 amino acids. V shed 7 bases, J shed 5 bases, and the junction held 16 bases outside the gene matches. The germline V gene encodes CDR1 MNHNS and CDR2 SASEGT. The CDR3 bases are TGTGCCAGCACCTTGGGACAGCAACCGGCGTGGGAGACCCAGTACTTC. Translation: CASTLGQQPAWETQYF.

This chain links TRBV19 with TRBJ1-1, with D possibly being TRBD1 (5 bases). This CDR3 has 14 amino acids. V lost 3 bases to trimming and J lost 2 bases, with 10 bases between them. Germline assignment: CDR1 LNHDA and CDR2 SQIVND (reference sequence). CDR3 amino acids: CASSISGGNTEAFF. In DNA, the CDR3 is TGTGCCAGTAGTATCTCGGGGGGTAACACTGAAGCTTTCTTT.

The V call is TRBV6-1, the J call TRBJ2-1; weak D call: TRBD1 (5 bases). V was pared by 0 bases and J by 5 bases, with 8 bases between. CDR3 length: 14 amino acids. CDR1 and CDR2 (germline): MNHNS, SASEGT. DNA of the CDR3: TGTGCCAGCAGTGAAGCGCGACAGAACAATGAGCAGTTCTTC. Translated: CASSEARQNNEQFF.

The genes are TRBV11-3 and TRBJ1-1; D is unclear. With 0 bases removed from V and 1 base from J, the gap between germline ends came to 3 bases. The length of the CDR3 is 13 residues. Germline CDR1 SGHNT, CDR2 YENEEA. DNA of the CDR3: TGTGCCAGCAGCTTAGAGCAGAACACTGAAGCTTTCTTT. Protein product: CASSLEQNTEAFF. The whole variable domain, remainder taken from reference TRBV11-3 and TRBJ1-1, is EAGVVQSPRYKIIEKKQPVAFWCNPISGHNTLYWYLQNLGQGPELLIRYENEEAVDDSQLPKDRFSAERLKGVDSTLKIQPAELGDSAVYLCASSLEQNTEAFFGQGTRLTVV.

The genes are TRBV20-1 and TRBJ2-7, with D perhaps TRBD2 (5 bases). V was cut by 0 bases and J by 3 bases, with 15 bases left in between. Germline V gene lookup returns CDR1 DFQATT and CDR2 SNEGSKA (reference sequence). The CDR3 covers 15 residues. The CDR3 spells CSARDPGSKLYEQYF. The CDR3 DNA reads as TGCAGTGCTAGAGATCCGGGGTCTAAACTCTACGAGCAGTACTTC.

This chain links TRBV20-1 with TRBJ1-2; D remains ambiguous. Per the germline V gene, CDR1 is DFQATT and CDR2 is SNEGSKA (reference sequence). The CDR3 contains 11 residues. Trimming removed 6 bases from V and 3 bases from J, with 8 bases in between. This CDR3 reads CSAIVYYGYTF. In DNA form, the CDR3 reads TGCAGTGCGATAGTATACTATGGCTACACCTTC.

This clonotype was observed a handful of times. The chain couples TRBV6-4 to TRBJ2-1; TRBD2 matches 8 bases. The CDR3 is 13 residues long. CDR1 and CDR2 from the germline V gene are MRHNA and SNTAGT. Losses at the gene ends were 5 bases for V and 7 bases for J; bases not matched to a gene: 4. This CDR3 is CASSSGSGNEQFF. The CDR3 bases are TGTGCCAGCAGTAGCGGGAGCGGTAATGAGCAGTTCTTC.

This clonotype was seen a few times. J is TRBJ2-5 and V is TRBV20-1; 7 bases map to TRBD1. CDR1 DFQATT and CDR2 SNEGSKA come from the germline V gene (reference sequence). The CDR3 loop spans 13 amino acids. The J segment lost 2 bases and the V segment lost 7 bases, leaving 7 bases of the junction unmatched. CDR3 region: CSGGTDRQETQYF. The CDR3 coding sequence is TGCAGTGGGGGGACAGACAGACAAGAGACCCAGTACTTC.

On this clonotype itself: Being one base from a much bigger clone, this may be a read error. The rearrangement links TRBV19 to TRBJ2-3; TRBD2 matches at 9 bases. The CDR3 totals 15 residues. From germline, CDR1 is LNHDA and CDR2 SQIVND (reference sequence). Germline trimming cut 5 bases from V and 4 bases from J; bases unmatched to any gene: 7. Here the CDR3 reads CASSYLSGSSDTQYF. The CDR3 DNA follows: TGTGCCAGTAGTTACCTTAGCGGGAGCTCAGATACGCAGTATTTT.

The rearrangement joins TRBV7-6 to TRBJ2-7; D is undetermined. The germline V and J ends were trimmed by 1 base and 2 bases, with 15 bases remaining between them. Per germline, CDR1 SGHVS and CDR2 FNYEAQ. This CDR3 region has 16 residues. CDR3 DNA: TGTGCCAGCAGCTTAGTTTATTCAGGCGGCCCCTACGAGCAGTACTTC. It yields the protein CASSLVYSGGPYEQYF.

This clonotype came up once. J is TRBJ2-7 and V is TRBV12-3 or TRBV12-4, with 13 bases that match TRBD2. V lost 2 bases, J lost 5 bases, and 3 bases stayed unmatched. This CDR3 has 15 residues. The DNA for the CDR3 is TGTGCCAGCAGTTTAAGGACTAGCGGGAGCAACGAGCAGTACTTC. This gives the protein CASSLRTSGSNEQYF.

This rearrangement joins TRBV18 to TRBJ2-1; D unclear. CDR1 KGHSH and CDR2 LQKENI come from the germline V gene. The CDR3 is 13 amino acids. V gave up 2 bases and J gave up 4 bases, with 6 bases separating them. The CDR3 coding sequence is TGTGCCAGCTCACCAAACTATTACAATGAGCAGTTCTTC. Protein sequence: CASSPNYYNEQFF.

The V and J genes are TRBV7-9 and TRBJ2-3, with no clear D. Germline CDR1 and CDR2: SEHNR and FQNEAQ (reference sequence). With 1 base removed from V and 2 bases from J, the gap between germline ends came to 4 bases. The CDR3 loop spans 13 amino acids. The CDR3 DNA reads as TGTGCCAGCAGCTTAGTTGACACAGATACGCAGTATTTT. It specifies CASSLVDTDTQYF.

Only a few counts were recorded for this clonotype. The chain links TRBV24-1 to TRBJ2-5; 7 bases line up with TRBD2. The CDR3 spans 13 residues. Germline loops: CDR1 KGHDR, CDR2 SFDVKD. The V gene end was trimmed by 5 bases and the J gene end by 5 bases; junction bases not matched to a gene: 4. The CDR3 region has the DNA TGTGCCACCAGTGTCACCGGGGGGGAGACCCAGTACTTC. It codes for CATSVTGGETQYF.

The chain has TRBV30 and TRBJ2-5; 13 bases are a match to TRBD2. Germline V CDR1 and CDR2: GTSNPN, SVGIG (reference sequence). Unmatched junction bases numbered 8, after V lost 0 bases and J lost 7 bases. The CDR3 totals 16 residues. CDR3 DNA sequence: TGTGCCTGGAGTGTCGGACTAGCGGGAGCGGCAGGGACCCAGTACTTC. Encoded protein: CAWSVGLAGAAGTQYF.

This clonotype was recorded a few times. V is TRBV7-2 and J is TRBJ2-7, with D hard to call. Germline CDR1 and CDR2: SGHTA and FQGNSA. The CDR3 is made up of 12 amino acids. Deletions cut 2 bases from V and 4 bases from J, with 6 bases between. Written as DNA, the CDR3 is TGTGCCAGCAGCTTATTGGGTTACGAGCAGTACTTC. Translation gives CASSLLGYEQYF.

This clonotype appeared a few times. This sequence joins TRBV6-5 and TRBJ2-7, with 8 bases lining up with TRBD2. Looked up from germline, CDR1 is MNHEY and CDR2 is SVGAGI. Trimming took 4 bases from V and 3 from J; bases not matched to a gene: 11. There are 16 residues in the CDR3. The CDR3 protein is CASSSIRTSKGYEQYF. The CDR3 nucleotides are TGTGCCAGCAGTTCAATTAGGACTAGCAAGGGCTACGAGCAGTACTTC.